A single sample gave rise to the 9 T cell receptor beta chains below, sequenced in a study of immune heterogeneity within non-small cell lung tumors. Bulk tumor gDNA, roughly 600 ng per sample, served as the TCR template. Surgery yielded several widely spaced biopsies per primary tumor. Patients underwent curative surgery for untreated, newly diagnosed non-small cell lung cancer. Using 32 V and 13 J primers, multiplex PCR amplified TCR beta CDR3. TCRdb passed the multiplex PCR reads through MiXCR, listing each CDR3 protein once. The sample has tens of thousands of distinct CDR3 sequences, 25% to 30% seen once. Sequencing was carried out using lung tumor tissue. These receptors were taken from a man aged 35 to 55 with non-small cell lung cancer.

This clonotype was observed many times. The chain joins TRBV28 to TRBJ1-2; 7 bases agree with TRBD1. J gave up 4 bases and V 5 bases, and 4 bases lay outside the gene matches. Germline V CDR1 and CDR2: MDHEN, SYDVKM. This CDR3 is built from 13 residues. CDR3 protein: CASSTGEGYGYTF. The CDR3 DNA follows: TGTGCCAGCAGTACAGGGGAGGGCTATGGCTACACCTTC.

This clonotype occurred a few times. V gene TRBV5-1 combines with J gene TRBJ2-1; D not resolved. CDR3 size: 14 residues. The V end lost 0 bases, the J end lost 7 bases, and 11 bases lay between the germline ends. Looked up from germline, CDR1 is SGHRS and CDR2 is YFSETQ. Here the CDR3 reads CASSLGHDGNEQFF. CDR3 DNA: TGCGCCAGCAGCTTGGGGCACGACGGAAATGAGCAGTTCTTC.

The chain links TRBV20-1 to TRBJ2-7; D is unresolved. CDR3 size: 13 residues. Germline CDR1 is DFQATT and CDR2 is SNEGSKA (reference sequence). V dropped 0 bases and J dropped 4 bases, with 10 bases sitting between them. DNA for the CDR3: TGCAGTGCTAGAGATTTTTCAGGATACGAGCAGTACTTC. Protein sequence: CSARDFSGYEQYF.

Concerning this clonotype itself: A read error is possible here, since a much larger clone lies one base away. The chain recombines TRBV5-6 with TRBJ2-7, with D perhaps being TRBD1 or TRBD2 (5 bases each). Germline CDR1 SGHDT, CDR2 YYEEEE. This CDR3 contains 14 residues. CDR3 residues: CASSRRDHNYVQYF. The CDR3 nucleotides are TGTGCCAGCAGTCGCCGGGACCACAACTACGTGCAGTACTTC.

This clonotype appeared many times. This rearrangement joins TRBV15 to TRBJ1-5, with D unclear. CDR1 is LNHNV, CDR2 YYDKDF, per germline (reference sequence). Trimming removed 1 base from V and 0 bases from J, with 13 bases in between. The CDR3 consists of 17 residues. For the CDR3, the DNA is TGTGCCACCAGCAGAGTAAGCGGGAGAGATAGCAATCAGCCCCAGCATTTT. Translating gives CATSRVSGRDSNQPQHF.

The CDR3 region has the DNA TGCAGCGTTGAGCGTAGCGGCTCTGGGGCCAACGTCCTGACTTTC. Its translation: CSVERSGSGANVLTF. The J gene is TRBJ2-6, the V gene TRBV29-1; possibly TRBD2 for D (6 bases). The CDR3 spans 15 residues. Per the germline V gene, CDR1 is SQVTM and CDR2 is ANQGSEA. The germline V and J ends were trimmed by 3 bases and 0 bases, with 9 bases remaining between them.

This clonotype was recorded many times. V is TRBV12-3 or TRBV12-4 and J is TRBJ2-7, with a tentative D call TRBD2 (6 bases). V was shortened by 5 bases and J by 3 bases, with 8 bases between the two germline ends. CDR3 length: 12 amino acids. In nucleotides, the CDR3 is TGTGCCAGCAGTCTGACTAGCTACGAGCAGTACTTC. Protein product: CASSLTSYEQYF.

This clonotype turned up a few times. The chain carries TRBV6-5 and TRBJ1-4; D is unresolved. Trimming shortened V by 3 bases and J by 3 bases, and 11 bases separated the two germline ends. Germline CDR1 MNHEY, CDR2 SVGAGI. The CDR3 runs to 15 residues. The CDR3 region has the DNA TGTGCCAGCAGTTATAGGGCAGGACCTAATGAAAAACTGTTTTTT. It yields the protein CASSYRAGPNEKLFF.

To note about this clonotype: A read error may explain this, as a much larger clone is one base away. The CDR3 protein is CVSSLRGLGDSPLHF. The CDR3 DNA follows: TGTGTCAGCAGTCTTCGTGGCCTGGGGGATTCACCCCTCCACTTT. The chain carries TRBV12-3 or TRBV12-4 and TRBJ1-6, with a possible D match to TRBD1 (5 bases). This CDR3 has 15 residues.